The rows below give T cell receptor beta chains drawn from one sample of a study of blood T cell repertoires in COVID-19. Assay: immunoSEQ multiplex PCR; the TCRdb copy retains only in-frame clones and omits some. Of 150,000 to 200,000 clones listed, nearly 80% are singletons. Material for sequencing was PBMCs or T cells enriched from blood (not recorded which). The receptor set was obtained from a man aged 60 to 75 who had been exposed to COVID-19. CDR3s leave out the opening cysteine and the closing phenylalanine or tryptophan. Fields, in order: CDR3 protein, V gene, J gene, CDR3 length, D gene. D genes are given only for firm matches.

CDR3aa: SVPLNTGLGEQY
v_gene: TRBV29-1
j_gene: TRBJ2-7
len: 12
d_gene: -

CDR3aa: ASSTGGPEFEQY
v_gene: TRBV28
j_gene: TRBJ2-7
len: 12
d_gene: -

CDR3aa: ASSATGTSGFNEQF
v_gene: TRBV7-2
j_gene: TRBJ2-1
len: 14
d_gene: TRBD2

CDR3aa: ASSPPPANTGELF
v_gene: TRBV18
j_gene: TRBJ2-2
len: 13
d_gene: -

CDR3aa: ASSLVSGGVNDSPLH
v_gene: TRBV11-2
j_gene: TRBJ1-6
len: 15
d_gene: TRBD1

CDR3aa: ASSGGTVNSNQPQH
v_gene: TRBV28
j_gene: TRBJ1-5
len: 14
d_gene: TRBD1

CDR3aa: ASSIREVGYNEQF
v_gene: TRBV19
j_gene: TRBJ2-1
len: 13
d_gene: -

CDR3aa: ASSFFGGLFYEQY
v_gene: TRBV5-1
j_gene: TRBJ2-7
len: 13
d_gene: -

CDR3aa: ASSWKGQGSAGYT
v_gene: TRBV5-8
j_gene: TRBJ1-2
len: 13
d_gene: -

CDR3aa: ASSLLLVREQF
v_gene: TRBV9
j_gene: TRBJ2-1
len: 11
d_gene: -

CDR3aa: ASSRTGVPTDTQY
v_gene: TRBV5-1
j_gene: TRBJ2-3
len: 13
d_gene: TRBD1

CDR3aa: ASRRGQTEAF
v_gene: TRBV5-1
j_gene: TRBJ1-1
len: 10
d_gene: TRBD1

CDR3aa: ASSDRATDTQY
v_gene: TRBV25-1
j_gene: TRBJ2-3
len: 11
d_gene: -

CDR3aa: ASSQGLYEQY
v_gene: TRBV3-1/TRBV3-2
j_gene: TRBJ2-7
len: 10
d_gene: -

CDR3aa: ASRLIRDRGFEAF
v_gene: TRBV2
j_gene: TRBJ1-1
len: 13
d_gene: TRBD1

CDR3aa: ASSLGSGRVRTDTQY
v_gene: TRBV11-2
j_gene: TRBJ2-3
len: 15
d_gene: TRBD2

CDR3aa: ASSLTSSGHQPQH
v_gene: TRBV28
j_gene: TRBJ1-5
len: 13
d_gene: -

CDR3aa: ATSDTRTSNTQY
v_gene: TRBV24-1
j_gene: TRBJ2-3
len: 12
d_gene: -

CDR3aa: ASSVATSAGSYNEQF
v_gene: TRBV9
j_gene: TRBJ2-1
len: 15
d_gene: -

CDR3aa: SARGGNTEAF
v_gene: TRBV29-1
j_gene: TRBJ1-1
len: 10
d_gene: -

CDR3aa: ASSFLTSGSAYEQY
v_gene: TRBV27
j_gene: TRBJ2-7
len: 14
d_gene: TRBD2

CDR3aa: ASSRDRVDGYT
v_gene: TRBV5-1
j_gene: TRBJ1-2
len: 11
d_gene: TRBD1

CDR3aa: ASKKWGQGAYNEQF
v_gene: TRBV2
j_gene: TRBJ2-1
len: 14
d_gene: TRBD1

CDR3aa: ASTTGTSYEQY
v_gene: TRBV7-2
j_gene: TRBJ2-7
len: 11
d_gene: -

CDR3aa: ASSLTAGQNTEAF
v_gene: TRBV5-1
j_gene: TRBJ1-1
len: 13
d_gene: -

CDR3aa: ASSVSATNEKLF
v_gene: TRBV9
j_gene: TRBJ1-4
len: 12
d_gene: -

CDR3aa: ASSLGQIYEQY
v_gene: TRBV27
j_gene: TRBJ2-7
len: 11
d_gene: -

CDR3aa: ASRLGQALRGGYT
v_gene: TRBV19
j_gene: TRBJ1-2
len: 13
d_gene: TRBD1

CDR3aa: ASSSGLRTSRSSYNEQF
v_gene: TRBV11-2
j_gene: TRBJ2-1
len: 17
d_gene: TRBD2

CDR3aa: ASSLGGRTSGRAYTQY
v_gene: TRBV7-2
j_gene: TRBJ2-3
len: 16
d_gene: TRBD2

CDR3aa: ASSPGTSGTREQY
v_gene: TRBV7-2
j_gene: TRBJ2-7
len: 13
d_gene: TRBD2

CDR3aa: ASSPGLAGEQSYEQY
v_gene: TRBV5-1
j_gene: TRBJ2-7
len: 15
d_gene: TRBD2

CDR3aa: ATSRDPGVGYEQY
v_gene: TRBV15
j_gene: TRBJ2-7
len: 13
d_gene: -

CDR3aa: ASSYSQNYGYT
v_gene: TRBV6-6
j_gene: TRBJ1-2
len: 11
d_gene: -

CDR3aa: ASSLVVSSGATDTQY
v_gene: TRBV7-2
j_gene: TRBJ2-3
len: 15
d_gene: TRBD2

CDR3aa: AWSGNRAGNTIY
v_gene: TRBV30
j_gene: TRBJ1-3
len: 12
d_gene: -

CDR3aa: ASSDLASGNTIY
v_gene: TRBV18
j_gene: TRBJ1-3
len: 12
d_gene: -

CDR3aa: ASSLNEGDTQY
v_gene: TRBV7-3
j_gene: TRBJ2-3
len: 11
d_gene: -

CDR3aa: AILDASGSYEQY
v_gene: TRBV10-3
j_gene: TRBJ2-7
len: 12
d_gene: TRBD2